This TCR beta chain was observed in a study of blood T cell repertoires in COVID-19. For the study at large: Collection of acute and convalescent COVID-19 samples took place in the United States, Italy and Spain.

A note on this clone: Other DNA sequences in this sample translate to the same CDR3.

Trimming removed 3 bases at V and 0 bases at J, with 5 bases between. The CDR3 is 13 amino acids. The germline CDR1 and CDR2 sequences are LNHDA and SQIVND (reference sequence). Study processing details: Nucleated cell number was recorded as an estimate derived from reference gene primer amplification. Sequenced by immunoSEQ multiplex PCR; TCRdb stores in-frame clones only, minus some. The V and J calls and clone size were taken over from that table, and D and trimming were inferred from the DNA. The profile shows fewer than 300,000 clones, about 76% of them singletons. This clonotype originated in an older woman with active or convalescent COVID-19. The sequencing input was peripheral blood. The chain links TRBV19 to TRBJ1-1, with D hard to call. The DNA for the CDR3 is TGTGCCAGTAGTATTGCGGTGAACACTGAAGCTTTCTTT. This encodes CASSIAVNTEAFF.